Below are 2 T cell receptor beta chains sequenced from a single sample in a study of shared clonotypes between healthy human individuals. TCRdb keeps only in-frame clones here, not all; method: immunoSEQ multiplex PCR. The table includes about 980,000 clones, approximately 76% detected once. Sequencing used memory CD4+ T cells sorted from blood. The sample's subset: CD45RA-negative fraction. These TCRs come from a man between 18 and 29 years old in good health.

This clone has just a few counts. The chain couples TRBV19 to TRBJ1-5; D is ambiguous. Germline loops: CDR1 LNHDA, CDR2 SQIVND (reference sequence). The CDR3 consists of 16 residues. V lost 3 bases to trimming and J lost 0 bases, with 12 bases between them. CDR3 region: CASSMRQTFSNQPQHF. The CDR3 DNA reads TGTGCCAGTAGTATGAGGCAGACGTTTAGCAATCAGCCCCAGCATTTT.

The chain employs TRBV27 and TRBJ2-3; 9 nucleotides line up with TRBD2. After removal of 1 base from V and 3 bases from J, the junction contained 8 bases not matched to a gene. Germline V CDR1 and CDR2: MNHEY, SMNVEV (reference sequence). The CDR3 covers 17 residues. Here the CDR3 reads CASSLWVSGRDTDTQYF. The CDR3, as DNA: TGTGCCAGCAGTTTATGGGTTAGCGGGAGAGATACAGATACGCAGTATTTT.